This is a list of T cell receptor beta chains from one sample in a study of blood T cells in healthy people across ages. Each CDR3 protein gets one entry after TCRdb re-called the 5' RACE reads with MiXCR. Here the sample spans 600,000 or so distinct CDR3 sequences, over 20% being singletons. Source material: blood. The receptors here all came from a man aged 70-80 years in good health. CDR3s leave out the opening cysteine and the closing phenylalanine or tryptophan. Fields, in order: J gene, V gene, CDR3 protein.

J: TRBJ1-2; V: TRBV19; CDR3: ASSKSGNYGYT
J: TRBJ2-3; V: TRBV2; CDR3: ASNPGLARDTQY
J: TRBJ2-3; V: TRBV7-8; CDR3: ASSPRGRTQY
J: TRBJ2-5; V: TRBV20-1; CDR3: SARGTDYPQETQY
J: TRBJ2-7; V: TRBV28; CDR3: ASSSHLDYYEQY
J: TRBJ2-7; V: TRBV11-2; CDR3: ASSSGLGEQY
J: TRBJ1-3; V: TRBV3-1; CDR3: ASSQEGTGNTIY
J: TRBJ2-7; V: TRBV27; CDR3: ASSLAGHSSSYEQY
J: TRBJ2-5; V: TRBV7-6; CDR3: ASSYRGRRETQY
J: TRBJ2-3; V: TRBV28; CDR3: ASSSQPLTDTQY
J: TRBJ2-2; V: TRBV6-5; CDR3: ASQGSRPTGELF
J: TRBJ2-3; V: TRBV7-3; CDR3: ASSLGLAASDTQY
J: .; V: TRBV14; CDR3: ASSQDLGEQF
J: .; V: TRBV12-3/TRBV12-4; CDR3: ASSWSQGRETQY
J: TRBJ1-3; V: TRBV9; CDR3: ASSVDWGSGNTIY
J: TRBJ2-2; V: TRBV20-1; CDR3: SAHRNTGELF
J: .; V: TRBV27; CDR3: ASQKTGTGSYEQY
J: TRBJ1-4; V: TRBV20-1; CDR3: SAPGGGLVEKLF
J: TRBJ1-4; V: TRBV7-9; CDR3: ASSTTGEGLVEKLF
J: TRBJ1-5; V: TRBV28; CDR3: ASSLIGQGSNQPQH
J: .; V: TRBV20-1; CDR3: SARGGSGLAGVEEVPEQY
J: TRBJ2-1; V: TRBV4-3; CDR3: ASSQDVGNYNEQF
J: TRBJ2-4; V: TRBV20-1; CDR3: SASPTMRTIY
J: TRBJ1-1; V: TRBV29-1; CDR3: SVLPRPSFMNTEAF
J: TRBJ1-4; V: TRBV2; CDR3: ASSATRGARAEKLF
J: TRBJ2-7; V: TRBV10-3; CDR3: AISLGANEQY
J: TRBJ2-1; V: TRBV20-1; CDR3: SAADSGRVKNEQF
J: TRBJ1-1; V: TRBV7-6; CDR3: ASTQGRYTEAF
J: TRBJ2-1; V: TRBV12-3/TRBV12-4; CDR3: ASSLAPIADEQF
J: TRBJ2-1; V: TRBV5-1; CDR3: ASSTTGGDHNEQF
J: TRBJ2-5; V: TRBV11-1; CDR3: ASSLALLKTQY
J: TRBJ1-2; V: TRBV7-9; CDR3: ASSPTRDKLYSYT
J: TRBJ1-1; V: TRBV5-4; CDR3: ASSTGQVFAEAF
J: TRBJ2-7; V: TRBV20-1; CDR3: SARVTGVFYEQY
J: .; V: TRBV6-1; CDR3: ASRGGLAGVTEQF
J: TRBJ2-1; V: TRBV5-1; CDR3: ASSLGPGPSYNEQF
J: TRBJ2-6; V: TRBV4-3; CDR3: ASSPPYVLT
J: TRBJ1-6; V: TRBV12-3/TRBV12-4; CDR3: ASSWTSDSPLH
J: TRBJ1-4; V: TRBV18; CDR3: ASSPPRQGTTNEKLF
J: TRBJ2-2; V: TRBV29-1; CDR3: SAGTLNTGELF
J: TRBJ2-7; V: TRBV5-1; CDR3: ASSLLTSDEQY
J: TRBJ2-3; V: TRBV2; CDR3: ASSEASRTDTQY
J: TRBJ1-2; V: TRBV4-2; CDR3: ASSLAGRGT
J: TRBJ2-7; V: TRBV6-5; CDR3: ASSYSTGGPYEQY
J: TRBJ2-1; V: TRBV14; CDR3: ASSQDLGDGFYNEQF
J: TRBJ2-5; V: TRBV4-2; CDR3: FRTSQQETQY
J: TRBJ1-4; V: TRBV20-1; CDR3: SARDVGDRVNEKLF
J: TRBJ2-1; V: TRBV20-1; CDR3: SATSGNEQF
J: TRBJ1-2; V: TRBV13; CDR3: ASSRTTGTVYGYT
J: TRBJ2-1; V: TRBV28; CDR3: ASTGNEQF
J: TRBJ1-2; V: TRBV11-2; CDR3: ASSQAPDRVLTNYGYT
J: .; V: TRBV20-1; CDR3: SASTSEQF
J: TRBJ2-6; V: TRBV6-2/TRBV6-3; CDR3: ASSRGAGANVLT
J: TRBJ2-1; V: TRBV29-1; CDR3: SVNSGRRDEQF